The 15 T cell receptor beta chains given below trace back to one sample, sequenced in a study of regulatory T cells in long-lasting Graves disease. Time point reported: newly diagnosed GD, antithyroid drugs for less than 3 months. Researchers made the TCR library from RNA that was extracted from PBMCs. Libraries of TCR beta came from iRepertoire HTBI primers plus Arm-PCR of CDR3 regions. TCRdb re-analysed the multiplex PCR reads in MiXCR, keeping a single row per CDR3 protein. The sample consists of about 400,000 distinct CDR3 sequences, 15% to 20% of them appearing once. A further study also used this sample, focusing on T cells in Graves' hyperthyroidism and ophthalmopathy.

The source material was peripheral blood mononuclear cells (PBMCs), sampled at new diagnosis, from a patient treated with antithyroid drugs. The receptors shown here come from a woman younger than 35 with Graves disease.

V gene TRBV20-1 combines with J gene TRBJ2-1; D may be TRBD1 (6 bases). Germline V CDR1 and CDR2: DFQATT, SNEGSKA (reference sequence). This CDR3 has 14 amino acids. Trimming took off 3 bases at V and 2 bases at J, with 11 bases between the two ends. The CDR3 loop reads CSASGDKPYNEQFF. The CDR3 DNA is TGCAGTGCTAGCGGGGACAAGCCCTACAATGAGCAGTTCTTC.

On this clonotype itself: A much larger clone differs by one base, so this may be a read error. This CDR3 fails to terminate in the conserved phenylalanine or tryptophan, so it likely reflects a read error. The CDR3 protein is CASSPGHPSEQYS. The CDR3 DNA is TGTGCCAGCAGCCCAGGCCACCCAAGTGAGCAGTACTCC. This chain connects TRBV27 to TRBJ2-7; unclear D gene. The CDR3 consists of 13 residues. V lost 6 bases to trimming and J lost 7 bases, with 16 bases between them. Germline V gene data show CDR1 as MNHEY and CDR2 as SMNVEV (reference sequence).

The chain links TRBV11-2 to TRBJ2-1; 9 nucleotides agree with TRBD1. Germline lookup yields CDR1 SGHAT and CDR2 FQNNGV. The CDR3 sequence is 13 residues long. V shed 5 bases and J 10 bases; nucleotides not matched to a gene: 6. CDR3 DNA sequence: TGTGCCAGCAGCCCAGGGACAGGGCGAGAGCAGTTCTTC. It translates to CASSPGTGREQFF.

This rearrangement joins TRBV6-2 or TRBV6-3 to TRBJ2-7; 11 nucleotides match TRBD2. The germline CDR1 and CDR2 sequences are MNHEY and SVGEGT. The CDR3 has 15 amino acids. With V trimmed by 5 bases and J by 7 bases, 10 bases remained unmatched. The CDR3 nucleotides are TGTGCCAGCAGTCTACTAGCGGGGGCCGGGGAGGAGCAGTACTTC. It specifies CASSLLAGAGEEQYF.

The chain joins TRBV6-2 or TRBV6-3 to TRBJ2-3, with D possibly called TRBD1 or TRBD2 (5 bases each). This CDR3 comprises 15 residues. V was shortened by 0 bases and J by 0 bases, with 7 bases between the two germline ends. CDR1 and CDR2 (germline): MNHEY, SVGEGT. Here the CDR3 DNA reads TGTGCCAGCAGTTACTCTCGGGGCAGCACAGATACGCAGTATTTT. It yields the protein CASSYSRGSTDTQYF.

J is TRBJ2-3 and V is TRBV12-5, with 15 bases that match TRBD2. Germline assignment: CDR1 LGHNT and CDR2 FRNRAP. The length of the CDR3 is 18 residues. J was trimmed by 2 bases and V by 4 bases; bases with no gene match: 7. The CDR3 DNA reads as TGTGCTAGTGGTTCTGGACTAGCGGGGGGGGCGGACACAGATACGCAGTATTTT. It codes for CASGSGLAGGADTDTQYF.

Many counts were recorded for this clonotype. The genes are TRBV27 and TRBJ2-3; D may be TRBD1 (6 bases). CDR3 length equals 12 residues. Germline V gene sequence: CDR1 MNHEY, CDR2 SMNVEV (reference sequence). V gave up 5 bases and J gave up 9 bases, with 12 bases separating them. The CDR3 DNA reads as TGTGCCAGCAGTGACAACAGGGCGACGCAGTATTTT. Its protein product is CASSDNRATQYF.

This clonotype was seen repeatedly, ten times or more. The CDR3 protein is CASKLGDLHRDEQFF. The DNA of the CDR3 is TGTGCCAGCAAATTGGGAGACCTCCATCGCGATGAGCAGTTCTTC. V is TRBV6-2 or TRBV6-3 and J is TRBJ2-1; the D gene is possibly TRBD2 (5 bases). CDR1 is MNHEY, CDR2 SVGEGT, per germline. The CDR3 consists of 15 residues. V shed 7 bases and J shed 8 bases, with 21 bases lying between them.

This chain joins TRBV3-1 and TRBJ1-3, with 8 bases that match TRBD1. The CDR3 runs to 15 residues. J gave up 2 bases and V 4 bases, and 4 bases lay outside the gene matches. Germline-derived CDR1 and CDR2 are LGHDT and YNNKEL (reference sequence). Here the CDR3 reads CASSLRQGTGNTIYF. The CDR3 DNA follows: TGTGCCAGCAGCCTCAGACAGGGGACTGGAAACACCATATATTTT.

The chain is built from TRBV5-1 and TRBJ2-3; 7 nucleotides agree with TRBD2. Germline values: CDR1 SGHRS, CDR2 YFSETQ. The CDR3 length is 14 residues. J was trimmed by 6 bases and V by 2 bases; bases with no gene match: 6. CDR3 in DNA: TGCGCCAGCAGCTTTGGCGGGGGTTTGGATACGCAGTATTTT. The encoded protein is CASSFGGGLDTQYF.

Remarks on this clonotype: Since a much larger clone is just one base distant, this may be a read error. J is TRBJ1-1 and V is TRBV6-2 or TRBV6-3, with a weak D call TRBD1 (5 bases). Germline loops: CDR1 MNHEY, CDR2 SVGEGT. The CDR3 has 13 residues. In DNA form, the CDR3 reads TGTGTCAGCAGTTACTCAGGGTCCACTGAAGCTTTCTTT. It encodes CVSSYSGSTEAFF.

This clonotype was seen repeatedly, ten times or more. The chain carries TRBV6-1 and TRBJ2-7; weak D call: TRBD2 (5 bases). There are 14 residues in the CDR3. The V gene's germline CDR1 is MNHNS and CDR2 SASEGT. V was pared by 6 bases and J by 4 bases, with 16 bases between. CDR3 loop: CASSGTSSGYEQYF. The CDR3 coding sequence is TGTGCCAGCAGCGGAACTAGTTCGGGTTACGAGCAGTACTTC.

This clonotype has at least ten counts. The chain is built from TRBV13 and TRBJ2-1; no clear D. The CDR3 has 13 residues. Germline CDR1 PRHDT, CDR2 FYEKMQ (reference sequence). The V end lost 5 bases, the J end lost 6 bases, and 11 bases lay between the germline ends. The chain's CDR3 is CASSLPYPNEQFF. Here the CDR3 DNA reads TGTGCCAGCAGCCTCCCCTACCCCAATGAGCAGTTCTTC.

This clonotype turned up a few times. This chain connects TRBV7-2 to TRBJ1-6; no firm D call. The CDR3 has 13 residues. Trimming left V 4 bases short and J 7 bases short, with 8 bases between. CDR1 SGHTA and CDR2 FQGNSA come from the germline V gene. The CDR3 DNA reads TGTGCCAGCAGCTCCCCAAACAATTCACCCCTCCACTTT. Translated, it gives CASSSPNNSPLHF.

This clonotype was seen many times. This chain connects TRBV6-2 or TRBV6-3 to TRBJ2-7, with D uncertain. V was clipped by 0 bases and J by 0 bases, with 12 bases between them. Germline CDR1 is MNHEY and CDR2 is SVGEGT. There are 16 residues in the CDR3. CDR3 coding DNA: TGTGCCAGCAGTTACTCGATCGCAGGTTTCTCCTACGAGCAGTACTTC. Translation: CASSYSIAGFSYEQYF.